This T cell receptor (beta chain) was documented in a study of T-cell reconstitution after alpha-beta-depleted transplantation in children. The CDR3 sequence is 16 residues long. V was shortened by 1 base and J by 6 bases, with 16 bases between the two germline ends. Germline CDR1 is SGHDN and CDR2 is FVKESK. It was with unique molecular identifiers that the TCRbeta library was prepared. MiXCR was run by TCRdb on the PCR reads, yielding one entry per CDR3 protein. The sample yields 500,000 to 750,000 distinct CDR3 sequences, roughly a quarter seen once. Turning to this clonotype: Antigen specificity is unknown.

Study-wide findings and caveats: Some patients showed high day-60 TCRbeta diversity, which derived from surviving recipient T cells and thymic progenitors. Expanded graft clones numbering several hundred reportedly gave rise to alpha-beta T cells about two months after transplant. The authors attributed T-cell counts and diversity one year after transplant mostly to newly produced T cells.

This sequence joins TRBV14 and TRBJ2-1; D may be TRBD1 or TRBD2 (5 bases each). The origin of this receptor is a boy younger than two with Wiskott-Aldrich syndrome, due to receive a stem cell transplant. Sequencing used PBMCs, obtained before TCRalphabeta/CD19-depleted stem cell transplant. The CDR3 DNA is TGTGCCAGCAGCCAAGTCCAAGGGACGGAACCCAATGAGCAGTTCTTC. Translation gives CASSQVQGTEPNEQFF.